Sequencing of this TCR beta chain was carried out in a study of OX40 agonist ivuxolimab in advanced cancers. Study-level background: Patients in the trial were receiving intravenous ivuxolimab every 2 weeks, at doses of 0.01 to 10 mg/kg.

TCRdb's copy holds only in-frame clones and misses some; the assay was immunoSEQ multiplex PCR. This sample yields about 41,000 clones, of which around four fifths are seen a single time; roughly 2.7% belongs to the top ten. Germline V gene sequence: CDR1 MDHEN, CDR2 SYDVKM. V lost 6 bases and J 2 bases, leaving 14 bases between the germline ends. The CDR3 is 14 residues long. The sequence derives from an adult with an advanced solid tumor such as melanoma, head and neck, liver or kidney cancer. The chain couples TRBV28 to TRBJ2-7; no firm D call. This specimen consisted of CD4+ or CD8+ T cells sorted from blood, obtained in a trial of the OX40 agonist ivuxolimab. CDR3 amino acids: CASRTHLEPYEQYF. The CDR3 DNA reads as TGTGCCAGCAGGACTCACCTAGAGCCCTACGAGCAGTACTTC.